This T cell receptor (beta chain) is from a study of PD-L1 blockade in urothelial cancer. Study-wide context: Atezolizumab (1,200 mg intravenously every 3 weeks) began in 2014 for patients. Blood samples contained a median about 150,000 T cells.

CDR3 size: 17 residues. V was trimmed by 5 bases and J by 0 bases, leaving 20 bases between them. Germline V gives CDR1 SGHVS, CDR2 FQNEAQ. A note on this clone: The antigen remains unidentified.

The study, taken as a whole, reports: Those with durable benefit had larger increases in tumor-associated blood clones at 3 weeks.

Profiling relied on immunoSEQ multiplex PCR, and the TCRdb table lists in-frame clones only, not all of them. This table holds about 37,000 clones, about 80% found once. Time point defined: pretreatment peripheral blood. Patient sample counts ranged from 1 to 8, pretreatment and on-treatment. This chain connects TRBV7-8 to TRBJ2-7; tentatively, D is TRBD2 (5 bases). This receptor was taken from a man aged 60 to 75 with urothelial cancer. This specimen was PBMCs, taken around atezolizumab (anti-PD-L1) treatment. CDR3 amino acids: CASSALTILVTSYEQYF. The DNA of the CDR3 is TGTGCCAGCAGCGCTCTGACCATACTAGTAACCTCCTACGAGCAGTACTTC.